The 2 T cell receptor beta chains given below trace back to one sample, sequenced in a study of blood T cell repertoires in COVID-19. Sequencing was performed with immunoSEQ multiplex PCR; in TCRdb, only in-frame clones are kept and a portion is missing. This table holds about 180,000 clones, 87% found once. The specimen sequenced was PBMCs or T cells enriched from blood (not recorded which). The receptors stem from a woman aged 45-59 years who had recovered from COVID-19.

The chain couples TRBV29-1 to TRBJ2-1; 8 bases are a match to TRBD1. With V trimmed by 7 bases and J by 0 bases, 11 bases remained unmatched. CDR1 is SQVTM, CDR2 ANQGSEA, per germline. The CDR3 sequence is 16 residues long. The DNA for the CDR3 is TGCAGCGGGGATCGACAGGGGCAGAGCTCCTACAATGAGCAGTTCTTC. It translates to CSGDRQGQSSYNEQFF.

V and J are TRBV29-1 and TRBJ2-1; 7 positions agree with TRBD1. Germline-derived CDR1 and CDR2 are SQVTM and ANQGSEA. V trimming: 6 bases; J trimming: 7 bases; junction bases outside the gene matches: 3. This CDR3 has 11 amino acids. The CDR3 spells CSVGQFNEQFF. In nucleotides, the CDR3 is TGCAGCGTGGGACAGTTTAATGAGCAGTTCTTC.